The next 10 T cell receptor beta chains were all read from a single sample in a study of shared clonotypes between healthy human individuals. Measured with immunoSEQ multiplex PCR; TCRdb has only the in-frame clones, and not every one. The sample contains 2 million to 2.5 million clones, roughly 90% of which appear only once. Sequenced sample: naive CD4+ T cells from PBMCs. Subset reported: CD45RA+ positively selected. Receptors originate from a man between 18 and 29 years old in good health. Some clones in this sample may be carry-over from other donors' samples.

With regard to this clone: This specimen includes other DNA sequences encoding the same CDR3. The chain joins TRBV30 to TRBJ1-2; D call uncertain. Per germline, CDR1 GTSNPN and CDR2 SVGIG (reference sequence). The CDR3 is made up of 12 amino acids. The V and J ends lost 1 base and 2 bases respectively, with 5 bases between them. CDR3 nucleotide sequence: TGTGCCTGGAGTGGTGTCAACTATGGCTACACCTTC. Protein product: CAWSGVNYGYTF.

V usage is TRBV11-2 and J usage is TRBJ2-3; 8 bases are shared with TRBD2. The germline V gene has CDR1 SGHAT and CDR2 FQNNGV. The V gene end was trimmed by 5 bases and the J gene end by 5 bases; junction bases not matched to a gene: 12. The CDR3 has 16 amino acids. The CDR3 region has the DNA TGTGCCAGCAGCGTTTCCGGGAGGGCCGAGCTAGATACGCAGTATTTT. Translation gives CASSVSGRAELDTQYF.

This chain connects TRBV9 to TRBJ2-7, with 14 positions matching TRBD2. The CDR3 totals 14 residues. CDR1 SGDLS and CDR2 YYNGEE come from the germline V gene. With V trimmed by 2 bases and J by 5 bases, 0 bases remained unmatched. The DNA of the CDR3 is TGTGCCAGCAGCGTGACTAGCGGGAGGGACGAGCAGTACTTC. This codes for CASSVTSGRDEQYF.

The chain employs TRBV6-5 and TRBJ2-2; 9 bases match TRBD1. The CDR3 sequence is 15 residues long. V gave up 6 bases and J gave up 7 bases; unmatched junction bases: 9. CDR1 is MNHEY, CDR2 SVGAGI, per germline. Here the CDR3 reads CASSPGQGGHGELFF. In nucleotides, the CDR3 is TGTGCCAGCAGCCCGGGACAGGGTGGTCACGGGGAGCTGTTTTTT.

V and J are TRBV5-8 and TRBJ1-5; no firm D call. Trimming took off 3 bases at V and 4 bases at J, with 8 bases between the two ends. CDR3 length: 13 amino acids. Germline V lookup: CDR1 SGHTS, CDR2 YDEGEE. The CDR3 region is CASSSEINQPQHF. DNA for the CDR3: TGTGCCAGCAGCTCGGAAATTAATCAGCCCCAGCATTTT.

About this clone: This could be a read error, since a much larger clone is one nucleotide away. This same CDR3 is encoded by further DNA sequences in the sample. Written as DNA, the CDR3 is TGTGCCAGCAGCTCATCCTACGAGCAGTACTTC. This codes for CASSSSYEQYF. This rearrangement joins TRBV11-1 to TRBJ2-7; D is unclear. CDR1 and CDR2 from the germline V gene are SGHAT and FQDESV (reference sequence). V was pared by 4 bases and J by 1 base, with 2 bases between. This CDR3 has 11 residues.

This chain links TRBV5-1 with TRBJ2-1; D is undetermined. This CDR3 is 15 amino acids long. Germline values: CDR1 SGHRS, CDR2 YFSETQ. Trimming took 0 bases from V and 5 from J, leaving 12 bases between them. CDR3 sequence: CASSLGRLTNNEQFF. Written as DNA, the CDR3 is TGCGCCAGCAGCTTGGGAAGGCTAACTAACAATGAGCAGTTCTTC.

The chain combines TRBV11-2 with TRBJ2-7; no clear D. The CDR3 contains 14 residues. Germline-derived CDR1 and CDR2 are SGHAT and FQNNGV. V lost 1 base and J lost 4, with 11 bases in between. The CDR3 here is CASSLGPYLYEQYF. CDR3 DNA: TGTGCCAGCAGCTTAGGCCCGTATCTTTACGAGCAGTACTTC. Using reference TRBV11-2 and TRBJ2-7 for the parts outside the CDR3, the full variable domain is EAGVAQSPRYKIIEKRQSVAFWCNPISGHATLYWYQQILGQGPKLLIQFQNNGVVDDSQLPKDRFSAERLKGVDSTLKIQPAKLEDSAVYLCASSLGPYLYEQYFGPGTRLTVT.

The chain uses TRBV11-2 and TRBJ2-1; 10 bases align to TRBD2. The V gene end was trimmed by 6 bases and the J gene end by 0 bases; junction bases not matched to a gene: 5. The CDR3 has 16 residues. CDR1 SGHAT and CDR2 FQNNGV come from the germline V gene. The CDR3 coding sequence is TGTGCCAGCAGTTCTAGCGGGAGAAGCTCCTACAATGAGCAGTTCTTC. Its translation: CASSSSGRSSYNEQFF.

The genes are TRBV29-1 and TRBJ1-1; maybe TRBD1 (5 bases). The CDR3 length is 13 residues. V was pared by 6 bases and J by 5 bases, with 16 bases between. Germline V lookup: CDR1 SQVTM, CDR2 ANQGSEA. The CDR3 here is CSVQGLLGTEAFF. CDR3 bases: TGCAGCGTCCAGGGCCTGCTTGGGACTGAAGCTTTCTTT.